This entry lists 3 T cell receptor beta chains sequenced from one sample in a study of identical twins. TCRdb reprocessed the 5' RACE reads via MiXCR and lists one record per CDR3 protein. The profile shows around 340,000 distinct CDR3 sequences, roughly 9% of them singletons. Material: naive T cells sorted from blood. Receptor source: a woman aged 50 to 60 in good health.

This clonotype occurred a few times. The V gene is TRBV12-3 or TRBV12-4, the J gene TRBJ2-1, with 10 bases aligning to TRBD1. The CDR3 sequence is 16 residues long. Unmatched junction bases numbered 15, after V lost 8 bases and J lost 8 bases. CDR3: CASVRTGTGDKDEQFF. The CDR3 nucleotides are TGTGCCAGCGTCCGGACCGGGACAGGGGACAAGGATGAGCAGTTCTTC.

This clonotype was detected many times. The chain is built from TRBV12-3 or TRBV12-4 and TRBJ2-7; TRBD2 matches 13 bases. Unmatched junction bases numbered 0, after V lost 5 bases and J lost 2 bases. The CDR3 runs to 14 residues. CDR3 nucleotide sequence: TGTGCCAGCAGTACTAGCGGGAGGGCCTACGAGCAGTACTTC. It is translated as CASSTSGRAYEQYF.

This clonotype has a count of ten or more. V usage is TRBV12-3 or TRBV12-4 and J usage is TRBJ2-3; 9 bases align to TRBD2. This CDR3 has 14 residues. V shed 10 bases and J 0 bases; nucleotides not matched to a gene: 5. CDR3: CAIRLAESTDTQYF. CDR3 nucleotide sequence: TGTGCCATCAGACTAGCGGAGAGCACAGATACGCAGTATTTT.